This T cell receptor beta chain is drawn from a study of CD8 T cells in Susac syndrome. Findings and caveats of the study: That the number of individuals in its TCR sequencing and HLA analysis was relatively small was acknowledged by the study.

Blood CD8+ and CD4+ T cells underwent high-throughput TCR beta sequencing. It was negative isolation that provided the CD8+ and CD4+ T cells, whereas TEMRA cells were enriched by FACS. In the case of this clonotype: Antigen unknown.

V was trimmed by 1 base and J by 0 bases, leaving 16 bases between them. Germline V lookup: CDR1 SEHNR, CDR2 FQNEAQ (reference sequence). The CDR3 extends over 19 amino acids. It was with random hexamers that roughly 0.45 to 1 ug RNA was reverse transcribed. The authors amplified TCR beta CDR3 across 54 Vbeta and 13 Jbeta using immunoSEQ multiplex PCR. TCRdb used MiXCR to reprocess the immunoSEQ multiplex PCR reads, holding one entry per CDR3 protein. This sample carries roughly 330,000 distinct CDR3 sequences, just over 90% of them seen once, and the ten largest clones take 0.065%. Sequenced: CD4+ T cells from PBMCs. The chain joins TRBV7-9 to TRBJ2-6; D call uncertain. The receptor comes from a human donor with multiple sclerosis. The CDR3 DNA sequence: TGTGCCAGCAGCTTAGGTTTGGGCAGCCGGTCCTCTGGGGCCAACGTCCTGACTTTC. Amino acids: CASSLGLGSRSSGANVLTF.